The subject of this entry is one T cell receptor (beta chain). Its specificity is unknown. CDR3 size: 16 residues. The germline V gene has CDR1 SGHAT and CDR2 FQNNGV. J lost 8 bases, V lost 0 bases, and 7 bases had no gene match. Donors showed nominal health when sampled, although they likely had unrecorded immune exposures. These data come from a study of cytomegalovirus exposure and HLA in healthy donors. Background on the study: Drawn from HLA-typed donors, 65 million to 100 million unique TCRs were held in an early data release. Study conclusions and caveats: In vitro assays verified that three CMV-associated chains recognized CMV antigens specifically.

The PCR had 60 Vbeta and 13 Jbeta primers. The protocol was immunoSEQ multiplex PCR, while the TCRdb copy is restricted to in-frame clones and leaves out a portion. The sample holds under 200,000 clones, around 79% seen once. The clonotype comes from a woman between 50 and 59 years old in good health and CMV-seronegative. The rearrangement uses TRBV11-2 and TRBJ2-2; 9 nucleotides line up with TRBD1. The specimen was PBMCs. CDR3 in amino acids: CASSLDAGTGTGELFF. The CDR3, as DNA: TGTGCCAGCAGCTTAGACGCTGGGACAGGGACTGGGGAGCTGTTTTTT.